This record covers a single T cell receptor beta chain. The antigen remains unidentified. This sample is drawn from a study of post-analysis software for immune sequencing data. Study background: Relapsing-remitting, secondary progressive and progressive-relapsing forms of multiple sclerosis all featured among disease courses. Regarding the study as a whole: Elevated frequency relative to controls characterized four to six TRBV segments in patients, TRBV5-6, TRBV5-1 and TRBV20-1 among them. Controls' normalized Chao1 diversity significantly exceeded that of multiple sclerosis patients.

Germline V gene lookup returns CDR1 DFQATT and CDR2 SNEGSKA (reference sequence). There are 17 residues in the CDR3. Trimming at V came to 0 bases and at J to 0 bases, leaving 9 bases not matched to a gene. Presence of unique molecular identifiers characterized the TCR beta cDNA libraries. The authors obtained about 520,000 cDNA molecules from roughly 1.1 to 9.2 million T cells. TCRdb recomputed calls from the PCR reads with MiXCR, one row per CDR3 protein. The sample has hundreds of thousands of distinct CDR3 sequences; 30% are singletons. This TCR derives from a girl aged 5-17 years with multiple sclerosis. The sequenced material came from blood. The chain carries TRBV20-1 and TRBJ2-3, with 7 nucleotides matching TRBD2. CDR3 nucleotides: TGCAGTGCTAGAGATCCTAAAGGCGGGGGAAGCACAGATACGCAGTATTTT. Protein sequence: CSARDPKGGGSTDTQYF.